The 20 T cell receptor beta chains in this list originate from one sample, sequenced in a study of OX40 agonist ivuxolimab in advanced cancers. Clones were read by immunoSEQ multiplex PCR, and TCRdb kept only the in-frame ones, dropping some. The data show 65,000 to 80,000 clones, with about 90% seen just once and just over 14% held by the top ten. The material sequenced was CD4+ or CD8+ T cells sorted from blood, taken in a trial of the OX40 agonist ivuxolimab. The receptors originated from an adult with an advanced solid tumor such as melanoma, head and neck, liver or kidney cancer.

The V gene is TRBV7-8, the J gene TRBJ2-7; 10 positions agree with TRBD2. The CDR3 length is 16 residues. With V trimmed by 1 base and J by 3 bases, 6 bases remained unmatched. Germline V gene data show CDR1 as SGHVS and CDR2 as FQNEAQ. Here the CDR3 DNA reads TGTGCCAGCAGCTTAGGGACTAGCGGAGGTCACTACGAGCAGTACTTC. This gives the protein CASSLGTSGGHYEQYF.

The chain carries TRBV4-1 and TRBJ1-1, with D uncertain. CDR3 length equals 16 residues. The V end lost 1 base, the J end lost 1 base, and 13 bases lay between the germline ends. Per germline, CDR1 MGHRA and CDR2 YSYEKL. The CDR3 loop reads CASSQGHRAPNTEAFF. CDR3 nucleotide sequence: TGCGCCAGCAGCCAAGGACACCGGGCCCCGAACACTGAAGCTTTCTTT.

A single count supports this clone. The chain uses TRBV5-6 and TRBJ2-7; perhaps TRBD2 as D (6 bases). The germline CDR1 and CDR2 sequences are SGHDT and YYEEEE. CDR3 length: 15 residues. V was clipped by 5 bases and J by 2 bases, with 17 bases between them. CDR3 DNA: TGTGCCAGCAGACTCGATGGGTCGGGGGCCTACGAGCAGTACTTC. This codes for CASRLDGSGAYEQYF.

The chain employs TRBV4-1 and TRBJ2-1, with D unresolved. V shed 3 bases and J shed 1 base, with 7 bases lying between them. The CDR3 is 14 amino acids. Germline CDR1 MGHRA, CDR2 YSYEKL. The CDR3 is CASSHRASYNEQFF. Here the CDR3 DNA reads TGCGCCAGCAGCCATCGAGCGTCCTACAATGAGCAGTTCTTC.

The chain employs TRBV28 and TRBJ1-5; D is unresolved. This CDR3 comprises 15 residues. CDR1 and CDR2 (germline): MDHEN, SYDVKM. V lost 3 bases, J lost 1 base, and 10 bases lay in between. The CDR3 sequence: CASSLARESNQPQHF. Here the CDR3 DNA reads TGTGCCAGCAGTTTGGCCCGGGAAAGCAATCAGCCCCAGCATTTT.

There are a few counts of this clone. This sequence joins TRBV7-3 and TRBJ2-3; 9 bases match TRBD2. The CDR3 has 16 residues. V shed 6 bases and J 2 bases; nucleotides not matched to a gene: 9. In germline, CDR1 is SGHTA, CDR2 FQGTGA. CDR3 coding DNA: TGTGCCAGCAGTGACGGGACTAGCCCTTACACAGATACGCAGTATTTT. Protein sequence: CASSDGTSPYTDTQYF. The variable domain in full, completed from reference TRBV7-3 and TRBJ2-3, reads GAGVSQTPSNKVTEKGKYVELRCDPISGHTALYWYRQSLGQGPEFLIYFQGTGAADDSGLPNDRFFAVRPEGSVSTLKIQRTERGDSAVYLCASSDGTSPYTDTQYFGPGTRLTVL.

The CDR3 DNA is TGCGCCAGCAGCCAAGACATGGTCTACGAGCAGTACTTC. It yields the protein CASSQDMVYEQYF. The chain combines TRBV4-1 with TRBJ2-7, with D hard to call. V lost 0 bases and J lost 3, with 6 bases in between. The CDR3 has 13 residues. CDR1 is MGHRA and CDR2 is YSYEKL in the germline V gene.

The chain recombines TRBV4-2 with TRBJ2-1; 12 bases map to TRBD2. The CDR3 covers 19 residues. With V trimmed by 0 bases and J by 0 bases, 6 bases remained unmatched. CDR1 and CDR2 from the germline V gene are LGHNA and YNFKEQ. DNA of the CDR3: TGTGCCAGCAGCCAAGATCGCCTAGCGGGAGGGACCTCCTACAATGAGCAGTTCTTC. This sequence encodes CASSQDRLAGGTSYNEQFF.

This clone was counted once. The rearrangement joins TRBV27 to TRBJ2-7; 9 bases fit TRBD1. This CDR3 region has 13 residues. V shed 8 bases and J 3 bases; nucleotides not matched to a gene: 5. The germline V gene encodes CDR1 MNHEY and CDR2 SMNVEV (reference sequence). The CDR3 is CASGRDRVYEQYF. DNA for the CDR3: TGTGCCAGCGGCCGGGACAGGGTCTACGAGCAGTACTTC.

A single count supports this clone. The chain is built from TRBV5-6 and TRBJ2-5; 10 nucleotides match TRBD2. This CDR3 comprises 16 residues. CDR1 SGHDT and CDR2 YYEEEE come from the germline V gene. The V segment lost 5 bases and the J segment 1 base; nucleotides outside the gene matches: 8. The CDR3 region is CASRRGTSAPQETQYF. CDR3 nucleotides: TGTGCCAGCAGGCGGGGGACTAGCGCCCCCCAAGAGACCCAGTACTTC.

This sequence joins TRBV4-3 and TRBJ1-1; D remains ambiguous. Germline V lookup: CDR1 LGHNA, CDR2 YSLEER. The CDR3 extends over 13 amino acids. V gave up 4 bases and J gave up 4 bases, with 10 bases separating them. CDR3 sequence reads: CASSLSMGTEAFF. CDR3 in DNA: TGCGCCAGCAGCCTCTCAATGGGCACTGAAGCTTTCTTT.

This clone was detected once. This chain uses TRBV28 with TRBJ2-1; 10 positions match TRBD2. J gave up 6 bases and V 4 bases, and 12 bases lay outside the gene matches. CDR1 MDHEN and CDR2 SYDVKM come from the germline V gene. CDR3 length equals 17 residues. The CDR3 sequence: CASSSDPGTSDFNEQFF. Written as DNA, the CDR3 is TGTGCCAGCAGTTCCGACCCTGGGACTAGCGATTTCAATGAGCAGTTCTTC. The variable domain in full, completed from reference TRBV28 and TRBJ2-1, reads DVKVTQSSRYLVKRTGEKVFLECVQDMDHENMFWYRQDPGLGLRLIYFSYDVKMKEKGDIPEGYSVSREKKERFSLILESASTNQTSMYLCASSSDPGTSDFNEQFFGPGTRLTVL.

The chain is built from TRBV28 and TRBJ2-6; D is unresolved. With 11 bases removed from V and 0 bases from J, the gap between germline ends came to 14 bases. This CDR3 is 15 amino acids long. Germline loops: CDR1 MDHEN, CDR2 SYDVKM. The CDR3 coding sequence is TGTGCCGGCACCAACATGCTCTCTGGGGCCAACGTCCTGACTTTC. Protein product: CAGTNMLSGANVLTF.

The chain combines TRBV27 with TRBJ2-1; 13 positions agree with TRBD2. Germline CDR1 is MNHEY and CDR2 is SMNVEV (reference sequence). Unmatched junction bases numbered 13, after V lost 6 bases and J lost 8 bases. The CDR3 consists of 17 residues. CDR3 DNA: TGTGCCAGCAGCCCTCCTTGGACTAGCGGGAGATTACATGAGCAGTTCTTC. Protein product: CASSPPWTSGRLHEQFF.

The rearrangement uses TRBV28 and TRBJ1-4, with D maybe TRBD1 (5 bases). This CDR3 spans 13 amino acids. The germline gives CDR1 MDHEN, CDR2 SYDVKM. Trimming pared 6 bases from V and 5 bases from J, leaving 10 bases between. The CDR3 reads CASSDRSNEKLFF. The DNA of the CDR3 is TGTGCCAGCAGCGACAGATCCAATGAAAAACTGTTTTTT.

CDR3 sequence (DNA): TGTGCCAGTAGGTTAACTAGTGGGGATCAGCCCCAGCATTTT. Protein: CASRLTSGDQPQHF. J is TRBJ1-5 and V is TRBV19; no definite D call. The CDR3 extends over 14 amino acids. Trimming pared 6 bases from V and 5 bases from J, leaving 14 bases between. Germline lookup yields CDR1 LNHDA and CDR2 SQIVND (reference sequence).

The V gene is TRBV28, the J gene TRBJ1-3; possibly TRBD1 for D (6 bases). Trimming cost V 10 bases and J 4 bases, with 11 bases left between them. Germline V CDR1 and CDR2: MDHEN, SYDVKM. The CDR3 consists of 12 residues. The chain's CDR3 is CATTGWGNTIYF. DNA of the CDR3: TGTGCCACTACAGGGTGGGGAAACACCATATATTTT.

J is TRBJ2-5 and V is TRBV7-8, with TRBD2 matching 7 bases. The J call may not be correct, given that the DNA end is closer to TRBJ2-7. The CDR3 runs 14 residues. The germline CDR1 and CDR2 sequences are SGHVS and FQNEAQ. CDR3 DNA: TGTGCCAGCATGGGGACTACAAGAACCTACGAGCAGTACTTC. Its translation is CASMGTTRTYEQYF.

The V call is TRBV28, the J call TRBJ1-1; 8 positions agree with TRBD1. This CDR3 contains 15 residues. The V and J ends lost 6 bases and 0 bases, in that order; junction bases with no gene match: 6. Germline V gives CDR1 MDHEN, CDR2 SYDVKM. For the CDR3, the DNA is TGTGCCAGCAGCCCCAGGACAGGGCTGAACACTGAAGCTTTCTTT. Translating gives CASSPRTGLNTEAFF.

The chain recombines TRBV4-1 with TRBJ2-1; 13 nucleotides match TRBD2. From germline, CDR1 is MGHRA and CDR2 YSYEKL. The J segment lost 3 bases and the V segment lost 0 bases, leaving 2 bases of the junction unmatched. The CDR3 is made up of 17 amino acids. CDR3 sequence: CASSQDGTSGNYNEQFF. DNA for the CDR3: TGCGCCAGCAGCCAAGATGGGACTAGCGGGAACTACAATGAGCAGTTCTTC.